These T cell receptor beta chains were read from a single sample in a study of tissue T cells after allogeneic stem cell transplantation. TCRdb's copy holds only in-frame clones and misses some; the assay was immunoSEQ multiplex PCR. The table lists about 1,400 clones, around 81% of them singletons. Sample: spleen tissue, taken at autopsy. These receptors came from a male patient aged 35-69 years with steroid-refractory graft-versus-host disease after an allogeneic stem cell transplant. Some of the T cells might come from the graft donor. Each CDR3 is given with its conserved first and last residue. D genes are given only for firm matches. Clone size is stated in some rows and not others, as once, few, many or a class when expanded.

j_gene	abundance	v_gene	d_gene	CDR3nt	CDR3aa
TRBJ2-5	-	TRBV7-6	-	TGTGCCAGCAGCCTCGGACTCCAAGAGACCCAGTACTTC	CASSLGLQETQYF
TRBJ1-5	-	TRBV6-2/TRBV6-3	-	TGTGCCAGCAGTTACGGGGGAGGCAGGCAGCCCCAGCATTTT	CASSYGGGRQPQHF
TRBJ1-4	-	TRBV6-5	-	TGTGCCAGCAGTTACCGGCGTCCAACTAATGAAAAACTGTTTTTT	CASSYRRPTNEKLFF
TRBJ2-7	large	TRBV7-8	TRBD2	TGTGCCAGCAGCAGCGGGACTAGCGCCTCCTACGAGCAGTACTTC	CASSSGTSASYEQYF
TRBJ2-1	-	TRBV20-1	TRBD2	TGCAGTGCTAGTCATGGCGGGGGGGCCCAAATATACAATGAGCAGTTCTTC	CSASHGGGAQIYNEQFF
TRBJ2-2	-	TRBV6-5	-	TGTGCCAGCAGTTACAGCGCAGGGGGGCCCGGGGAGCTGTTTTTT	CASSYSAGGPGELFF
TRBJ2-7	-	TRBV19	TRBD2	TGTGCCAGTAGTCCCAGGGGGCTAGCGGGGGGGCTCAGTAGGAGCGCCTACGAGCAGTACTTC	CASSPRGLAGGLSRSAYEQYF
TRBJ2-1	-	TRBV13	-	TGTGCCAGCAGCTTGACGGGGGGCACCTACAATGAGCAGTTCTTC	CASSLTGGTYNEQFF
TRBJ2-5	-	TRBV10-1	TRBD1	TGCGCCAGCAGTCCGGGACAGGGTTTGGAGACCCAGTACTTC	CASSPGQGLETQYF
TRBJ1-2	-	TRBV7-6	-	TGTGCCAGCAGCTTAGCTGAGGGGCAGGGCTATGGCTACACCTTC	CASSLAEGQGYGYTF
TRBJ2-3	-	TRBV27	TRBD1	TGTGCCAGCAGCCTAGATACAGGGGGCCCAGATACGCAGTATTTT	CASSLDTGGPDTQYF
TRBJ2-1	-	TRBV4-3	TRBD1	TGCGCCAGCAGCCAAGAGATCCTCAACAGGGGCCATGAGCAGTTCTTC	CASSQEILNRGHEQFF
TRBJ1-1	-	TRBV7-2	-	TGTGCCAGCAGCTTAGGGGTCCAGATGAACACTGAAGCTTTCTTT	CASSLGVQMNTEAFF
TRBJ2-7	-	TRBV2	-	TGTGCCAGCGACTTCCTAAAACAACAGGGGTGGGGGGACGAGCAGTACTTC	CASDFLKQQGWGDEQYF
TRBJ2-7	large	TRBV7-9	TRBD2	TGTGCCAGCAGTACACTAGCGGTGGCAACCTACGAGCAGTACTTC	CASSTLAVATYEQYF
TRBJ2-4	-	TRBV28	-	TGTGCCAGCAGTTTGACTAGTAGTATTCAGTACTTC	CASSLTSSIQYF
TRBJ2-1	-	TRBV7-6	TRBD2	TGTGCCAGCAGCCTGGGACTAACCCCATACAATGAGCAGTTCTTC	CASSLGLTPYNEQFF
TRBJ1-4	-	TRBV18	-	TGTGCCAGCTCACCACCGCCACGGGAGAATGAAAAACTGTTTTTT	CASSPPPRENEKLFF
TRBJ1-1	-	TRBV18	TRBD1	TGTGCCAGCTCACCCCGGACAGGGAGCACCATGAACACTGAAGCTTTCTTT	CASSPRTGSTMNTEAFF
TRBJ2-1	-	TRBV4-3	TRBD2	TGCGCCAGCAGCTCTCGACTAGCGGAGCAGTTCTTC	CASSSRLAEQFF
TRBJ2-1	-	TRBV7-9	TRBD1	TGTGCCAGCAGCTTATGGGACAGTCGAGATGAGCAGTTCTTC	CASSLWDSRDEQFF
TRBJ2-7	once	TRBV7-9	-	TGTGCCAGCAGCTTAACTAGCAGCCACGAGCAGTACTTC	CASSLTSSHEQYF
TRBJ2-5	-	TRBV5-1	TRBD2	TGCGCCAGCCGCGTCCGCAGCGGGGGTGTGGAGACCCAGTACTTC	CASRVRSGGVETQYF
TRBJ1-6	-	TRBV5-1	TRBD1	TGCGCCAGCATGCCCCAGGGCAGGACAGGGGTAAGTTCACCCCTCCACTTT	CASMPQGRTGVSSPLHF
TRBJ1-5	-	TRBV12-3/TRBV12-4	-	TGTGCCAGCAGTGCCAGGGGTGGACAGCCCCAGCATTTT	CASSARGGQPQHF
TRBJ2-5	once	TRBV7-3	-	TGTGCCAGCAGCTTAATGGGTAGGAGGGAGACCCAGTACTTC	CASSLMGRRETQYF
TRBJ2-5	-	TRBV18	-	TGTGCCAGCTCACCAGTCGAGACCCAGTACTTC	CASSPVETQYF
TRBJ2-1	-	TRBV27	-	TGTGCCAGCAGGCCAGCGGGTCTCTCCTACAATGAGCAGTTCTTC	CASRPAGLSYNEQFF